This T cell receptor (beta chain) was identified in a study of T cells in Graves' hyperthyroidism and ophthalmopathy. Overall study findings and caveats: Progression to ophthalmopathy was predicted a median of 6.5 months early.

CDR1 is DFQATT and CDR2 is SNEGSKA in the germline V gene (reference sequence). V dropped 7 bases and J dropped 3; count of bases not matched to a gene: 7. This CDR3 is 14 amino acids long. Amplified TCR beta CDR3 regions derived from RNA transcripts. The study used the HTBI primer set for a first-round RT-PCR of the TCR CDR3. TCRdb ran MiXCR on the multiplex PCR reads and lists one entry per CDR3 protein. This sample has about 640,000 distinct CDR3 sequences; about a fifth occur once, and the top ten carry about 35%. The table lists this clonotype with a few counts. The antigen remains undetermined. The gene calls are TRBV20-1 and TRBJ2-7, with TRBD2 identical over 12 bases. This sequence was found in a man between 25 and 39 years old with Graves' ophthalmopathy. The sequencing input was blood. The CDR3 sequence is CSGGLAGMNYEQYF. The DNA of the CDR3 is TGCAGTGGAGGACTAGCGGGAATGAACTACGAGCAGTACTTC.